One and the same sample provided the 8 T cell receptor beta chains below, sequenced in a study of shared clonotypes between healthy human individuals. TCRdb's table, derived via immunoSEQ multiplex PCR, lists solely in-frame clones and lacks some. Of 2.5 million or so clones in the sample, just over 90% were seen once. The source material was naive CD4+ T cells sorted from blood. The subset denotes: CD45RA+ positively selected. The receptors come from a man between 18 and 29 years old in good health.

V gene TRBV27 combines with J gene TRBJ1-6; 9 nucleotides align to TRBD1. Looked up from germline, CDR1 is MNHEY and CDR2 is SMNVEV (reference sequence). The trim removed 5 bases at V and 10 bases at J, leaving 3 bases unmatched. This CDR3 contains 13 residues. The CDR3 DNA reads TGTGCCAGCAGTGGGGACAGGGTCTCACCCCTCCACTTT. Translation gives CASSGDRVSPLHF.

This chain links TRBV10-3 with TRBJ2-7; D tentatively reads TRBD1 or TRBD2 (5 bases each). The CDR3 has 13 amino acids. In germline, CDR1 is ENHRY, CDR2 SYGVKD. Deletions cut 6 bases from V and 0 bases from J, with 9 bases between. The CDR3 DNA reads TGTGCCATCAGGAGGGACGCCTCCTACGAGCAGTACTTC. Amino acid sequence: CAIRRDASYEQYF.

This chain uses TRBV5-6 with TRBJ1-5; D is unresolved. The germline V gene encodes CDR1 SGHDT and CDR2 YYEEEE. CDR3 length equals 14 residues. Trimming stripped 0 bases from V and 5 bases from J, with 9 bases between. The CDR3 is CASSLDVWDQPQHF. In DNA, the CDR3 is TGTGCCAGCAGCTTGGACGTCTGGGATCAGCCCCAGCATTTT.

In the case of this clone: Other DNA sequences within the sample encode an identical CDR3. In DNA, the CDR3 is TGTGCCTGGAGTGGGGGGGACAATCAGCCCCAGCATTTT. Protein sequence: CAWSGGDNQPQHF. V usage is TRBV30 and J usage is TRBJ1-5, with D perhaps matching TRBD1 (5 bases). There are 13 residues in the CDR3. CDR1 and CDR2 (germline): GTSNPN, SVGIG (reference sequence). V lost 1 base and J lost 3, with 7 bases in between.

The CDR3 protein is CASSSIGGQETQYF. CDR3 bases: TGTGCCAGCAGCAGCATCGGGGGGCAAGAGACCCAGTACTTC. The chain is built from TRBV7-9 and TRBJ2-5, with TRBD2 matching 7 bases. Trimming took 5 bases from V and 2 from J; bases not matched to a gene: 5. The CDR3 is made up of 14 amino acids. Germline CDR1 reads SEHNR; CDR2 reads FQNEAQ (reference sequence).

CDR3 sequence reads: CASRGGGYGYTF. The DNA for the CDR3 is TGTGCCAGCCGGGGGGGTGGCTATGGCTACACCTTC. The rearrangement joins TRBV2 to TRBJ1-2, with D possibly TRBD1 on 5 matching bases. Germline assignment: CDR1 SNHLY and CDR2 FYNNEI. The CDR3 runs to 12 residues. The V end was cut by 8 bases, the J end by 4 bases, with 11 bases between.

A word on this clone: The junction does not match germline at one end; this may be a read error. The CDR3 loop reads CASSFREGGRF. CDR3 in DNA: TGTGCCAGCAGCTTCAGGGAGGGTGGACGTTTT. The chain employs TRBV11-2 and TRBJ2-3, with 7 bases matching TRBD2. The CDR3 contains 11 residues. CDR1 is SGHAT and CDR2 is FQNNGV in the germline V gene.

V gene TRBV6-6 combines with J gene TRBJ2-6; D unclear. From germline, CDR1 is MNHNY and CDR2 SVGAGI (reference sequence). The CDR3 spans 15 residues. V lost 7 bases, J lost 0 bases, and 10 bases lay in between. CDR3 in amino acids: CASNMRSSGANVLTF. The CDR3 nucleotides are TGTGCCAGCAATATGAGGAGCTCTGGGGCCAACGTCCTGACTTTC.